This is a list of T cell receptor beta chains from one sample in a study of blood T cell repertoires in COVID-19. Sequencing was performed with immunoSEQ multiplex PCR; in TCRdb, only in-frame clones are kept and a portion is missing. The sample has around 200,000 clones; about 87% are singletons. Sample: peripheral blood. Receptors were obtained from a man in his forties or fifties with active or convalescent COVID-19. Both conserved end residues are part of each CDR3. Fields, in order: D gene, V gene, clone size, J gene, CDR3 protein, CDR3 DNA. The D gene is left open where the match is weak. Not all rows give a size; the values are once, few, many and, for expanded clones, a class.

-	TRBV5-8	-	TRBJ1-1	CASSPLWRTEAFF	TGTGCCAGCAGCCCCCTCTGGAGGACTGAAGCTTTCTTT
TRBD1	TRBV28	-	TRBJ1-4	CASSAHRGYHEKLFF	TGTGCCAGCAGTGCCCACAGGGGGTATCATGAAAAACTGTTTTTT
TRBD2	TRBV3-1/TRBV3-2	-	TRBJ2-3	CASSQADPTSGGAYTQYF	TGTGCCAGCAGCCAAGCGGATCCCACTAGCGGGGGGGCATATACGCAGTATTTT
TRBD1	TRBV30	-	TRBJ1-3	CAWDRGRNTIYF	TGTGCCTGGGACAGGGGACGAAACACCATATATTTT
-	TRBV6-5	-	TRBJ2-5	CASSYTLRPTKETQYF	TGTGCCAGCAGTTATACCCTCCGGCCCACTAAAGAGACCCAGTACTTC
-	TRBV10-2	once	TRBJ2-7	CASSEGGGYEQYF	TGCGCCAGCAGTGAAGGGGGGGGGTACGAGCAGTACTTC
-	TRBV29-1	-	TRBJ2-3	CSVVDTQRTDTQYF	TGCAGCGTGGTGGACACTCAAAGAACAGATACGCAGTATTTT
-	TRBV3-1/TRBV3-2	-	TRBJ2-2	CASSATGINTGELFF	TGTGCCAGCAGCGCCACAGGGATAAACACCGGGGAGCTGTTTTTT
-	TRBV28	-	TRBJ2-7	CASSLAGEAYEQYF	TGTGCCAGCAGTTTAGCGGGTGAAGCCTACGAGCAGTACTTC
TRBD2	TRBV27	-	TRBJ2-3	CASSLSNLAGVYTQYF	TGTGCCAGCAGTTTATCGAATCTAGCGGGGGTATATACGCAGTATTTT
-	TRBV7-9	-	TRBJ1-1	CASSLPSAGTEAFF	TGTGCCAGCAGCCTTCCCTCAGCGGGCACTGAAGCTTTCTTT
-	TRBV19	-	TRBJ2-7	CASSISGAVTTYEQYF	TGTGCCAGTAGTATATCTGGGGCAGTTACGACCTACGAGCAGTACTTC
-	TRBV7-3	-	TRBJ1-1	CASSLFGNTEAFF	TGTGCCAGCAGCTTGTTCGGGAACACTGAAGCTTTCTTT
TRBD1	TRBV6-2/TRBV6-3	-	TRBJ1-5	CASSYSPGTGNQPQHF	TGTGCCAGCAGTTACTCTCCCGGGACAGGGAATCAGCCCCAGCATTTT
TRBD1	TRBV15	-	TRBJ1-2	CATSRVRQGALFDGYTF	TGTGCCACCAGCAGAGTTAGGCAGGGGGCTTTATTTGATGGCTACACCTTC
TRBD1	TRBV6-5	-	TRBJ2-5	CASSFGQGALKETQYF	TGTGCCAGCAGTTTCGGACAGGGGGCCTTGAAAGAGACCCAGTACTTC